This TCR beta chain derives from a study of somatic mutations in cytotoxic T cells in rheumatoid arthritis. The assay was immunoSEQ multiplex PCR, and TCRdb's table has in-frame clones only and misses some. The data show more than 10,000 clones, with more than 70% seen just once and 9% to 13% held by the top ten. The V gene lost 3 bases and the J gene lost 2 bases, with 3 bases spanning the gap. This CDR3 has 11 amino acids. Germline V CDR1 and CDR2: DFQATT, SNEGSKA (reference sequence). This rearrangement joins TRBV20-1 to TRBJ2-3; D unclear. Input material: CD8+ T cells sorted from blood. This receptor was taken from an adult with rheumatoid arthritis. CDR3 residues: CSARATDTQYF. The CDR3 region has the DNA TGCAGTGCTAGGGCCACAGATACGCAGTATTTT.